This entry describes one T cell receptor (beta chain). With 0 bases removed from V and 5 bases from J, the gap between germline ends came to 15 bases. Per the germline V gene, CDR1 is SGHNT and CDR2 is YYREEE (reference sequence). The CDR3 has 16 amino acids. The sample belongs to a study of blood T cell repertoires in COVID-19. Overall study context: PBMCs, B-cell-depleted T cells, or T cells were the source of the cDNA or gDNA that made up the material.

TCRdb keeps only in-frame clones here, not all; method: immunoSEQ multiplex PCR. The profile covers more than 100,000 clones, with 78% appearing a single time and roughly 2% taken by the ten largest. The V gene is TRBV5-4, the J gene TRBJ2-1, with a weak D call TRBD2 (6 bases). The TCR was taken from a man aged 65 to 79 with acute or convalescent COVID-19. Material for sequencing was peripheral blood. The CDR3 loop reads CASSLVGASVNNEQFF. The CDR3 DNA follows: TGTGCCAGCAGCTTGGTCGGGGCTAGCGTGAACAATGAGCAGTTCTTC.